Below, 25 T cell receptor beta chains from the same sample are listed, as sequenced in a study of cytomegalovirus exposure and HLA in healthy donors. The study ran its PCR with 60 Vbeta and 13 Jbeta primers. Here immunoSEQ multiplex PCR was the method, and the copy in TCRdb shows in-frame clones only, minus some. This table has around 150,000 clones, 55% to 80% appearing once. The sample comprised PBMCs. Receptors were obtained from a woman between 18 and 29 years old in good health and CMV-seropositive.

This clone was recorded a few times. The CDR3 DNA reads as TGCGCCAGCAGCCAAGGGCCCTCAGGGGGCACTGAAGCTTTCTTT. Translation: CASSQGPSGGTEAFF. The V and J genes are TRBV4-3 and TRBJ1-1; 7 nucleotides align to TRBD1. The J segment lost 4 bases and the V segment lost 1 base, leaving 6 bases of the junction unmatched. The CDR3 sequence is 15 residues long. Germline CDR1 reads LGHNA; CDR2 reads YSLEER.

This sequence joins TRBV6-1 and TRBJ2-7; tentatively, D is TRBD2 (7 bases). CDR1 is MNHNS and CDR2 is SASEGT in the germline V gene. The CDR3 runs to 15 residues. The germline V and J ends were trimmed by 6 bases and 7 bases, with 22 bases remaining between them. The CDR3: CASRLLTGRAGEQYF. The CDR3 DNA reads TGTGCCAGCAGGCTATTAACAGGGAGGGCTGGGGAGCAGTACTTC.

V and J are TRBV30 and TRBJ2-3, with 7 bases matching TRBD2. Unmatched junction bases numbered 8, after V lost 2 bases and J lost 9 bases. The germline gives CDR1 GTSNPN, CDR2 SVGIG (reference sequence). This CDR3 spans 13 amino acids. CDR3 region: CAWSTSGAGTQYF. CDR3 sequence (DNA): TGTGCCTGGAGTACCAGCGGGGCCGGGACGCAGTATTTT.

V usage is TRBV27 and J usage is TRBJ2-5; 13 nucleotides line up with TRBD2. The CDR3 contains 15 residues. Trimming took 2 bases from V and 11 from J; bases not matched to a gene: 8. The germline CDR1 and CDR2 sequences are MNHEY and SMNVEV (reference sequence). The CDR3 region has the DNA TGTGCCAGCAGTTTAACCGGACTAGCGGGAGAGGAGCAGTACTTC. The encoded protein is CASSLTGLAGEEQYF.

The rearrangement links TRBV11-3 to TRBJ1-1, with D perhaps TRBD1 (5 bases). The CDR3 is 14 amino acids. Germline V gives CDR1 SGHNT, CDR2 YENEEA. Trimming cost V 3 bases and J 1 base, with 9 bases left between them. The CDR3 protein is CASSFTGENTEAFF. The CDR3 DNA follows: TGTGCCAGCAGCTTTACGGGGGAGAACACTGAAGCTTTCTTT.

The chain links TRBV4-1 to TRBJ1-5, with TRBD1 as a possible D gene (5 bases). CDR1 and CDR2 (germline): MGHRA, YSYEKL. Trimming left V 4 bases short and J 2 bases short, with 15 bases between. The CDR3 loop spans 16 amino acids. DNA for the CDR3: TGCGCCAGCAGCCCGGCAGGGTCCAGAGGCAATCAGCCCCAGCATTTT. It encodes CASSPAGSRGNQPQHF.

The rearrangement uses TRBV7-9 and TRBJ1-2; a possible D gene is TRBD1 (5 bases). V was trimmed by 5 bases and J by 5 bases, leaving 15 bases between them. Per the germline V gene, CDR1 is SEHNR and CDR2 is FQNEAQ (reference sequence). The CDR3 consists of 14 residues. The CDR3 loop is CASSQSTGAYGYTF. For the CDR3, the DNA is TGTGCCAGCAGCCAAAGTACAGGTGCTTATGGCTACACCTTC.

This clone was observed a single time. The chain combines TRBV27 with TRBJ2-7; 7 bases are shared with TRBD1. Unmatched junction bases numbered 8, after V lost 3 bases and J lost 3 bases. The CDR3 covers 15 residues. The germline gives CDR1 MNHEY, CDR2 SMNVEV (reference sequence). CDR3 sequence reads: CASSFSGTVSYEQYF. CDR3 DNA sequence: TGTGCCAGCAGTTTTTCCGGGACAGTTAGCTACGAGCAGTACTTC.

The chain carries TRBV7-9 and TRBJ2-1, with 7 bases fitting TRBD2. Looked up from germline, CDR1 is SEHNR and CDR2 is FQNEAQ (reference sequence). Germline trimming cut 1 base from V and 8 bases from J; bases unmatched to any gene: 11. This CDR3 is 16 amino acids long. The chain's CDR3 is CASSLVRGGGIDEQFF. The CDR3 region has the DNA TGTGCCAGCAGCTTAGTGCGCGGGGGAGGAATAGATGAGCAGTTCTTC. The variable domain in full, completed from reference TRBV7-9 and TRBJ2-1, reads DTGVSQNPRHKITKRGQNVTFRCDPISEHNRLYWYRQTLGQGPEFLTYFQNEAQLEKSRLLSDRFSAERPKGSFSTLEIQRTEQGDSAMYLCASSLVRGGGIDEQFFGPGTRLTVL.

The chain has TRBV7-6 and TRBJ2-1; TRBD2 aligns across 9 bases. Germline V gene sequence: CDR1 SGHVS, CDR2 FNYEAQ. The CDR3 runs to 18 residues. V was clipped by 1 base and J by 7 bases; unmatched bases: 14. In DNA form, the CDR3 reads TGTGCCAGCAGCTTAGGGCCTAGCGGGAAGGCCGGGGTAAATGAGCAGTTCTTC. It encodes CASSLGPSGKAGVNEQFF.

The rearrangement joins TRBV19 to TRBJ1-2; TRBD1 is a possible D gene (6 bases). Trimming removed 5 bases at V and 8 bases at J, with 30 bases between. Germline values: CDR1 LNHDA, CDR2 SQIVND (reference sequence). The length of the CDR3 is 18 residues. The CDR3 here is CASSARQEFPIKSTGYTF. The CDR3, as DNA: TGTGCCAGTAGTGCCCGACAGGAGTTTCCCATAAAGAGCACCGGCTACACCTTC.

This rearrangement joins TRBV29-1 to TRBJ1-5; TRBD1 is a possible D gene (5 bases). Germline V gene sequence: CDR1 SQVTM, CDR2 ANQGSEA. This CDR3 spans 12 amino acids. The V gene lost 7 bases and the J gene lost 6 bases, with 13 bases spanning the gap. Here the CDR3 DNA reads TGCAGCGGTCAAAACAGGTCTCAGCCCCAGCATTTT. Amino acids: CSGQNRSQPQHF.

This clone appeared once. The V gene is TRBV19, the J gene TRBJ1-5, with 7 positions matching TRBD1. Germline V lookup: CDR1 LNHDA, CDR2 SQIVND (reference sequence). V shed 4 bases and J 4 bases; nucleotides not matched to a gene: 7. The CDR3 contains 15 residues. CDR3 in amino acids: CASSTWDSRNQPQHF. For the CDR3, the DNA is TGTGCCAGTAGTACGTGGGACAGTCGGAATCAGCCCCAGCATTTT.

This clone was counted only a few times. V is TRBV5-6 and J is TRBJ1-2, with TRBD1 identical over 7 bases. The CDR3 contains 14 residues. After removal of 4 bases from V and 2 bases from J, the junction contained 5 bases not matched to a gene. The germline gives CDR1 SGHDT, CDR2 YYEEEE. The CDR3 is CASSPLQGNYGYTF. CDR3 sequence (DNA): TGTGCCAGCAGCCCACTACAGGGGAACTATGGCTACACCTTC.

The chain carries TRBV6-6 and TRBJ1-2, with D unresolved. CDR1 is MNHNY, CDR2 SVGAGI, per germline (reference sequence). Deletions cut 2 bases from V and 1 base from J, with 5 bases between. The CDR3 length is 13 residues. The CDR3 DNA reads as TGTGCCAGCAGTTACGGGCTTAACTATGGCTACACCTTC. This encodes CASSYGLNYGYTF.

This chain uses TRBV28 with TRBJ2-1; tentative D call: TRBD2 (6 bases). Trimming stripped 2 bases from V and 0 bases from J, with 11 bases between. Germline CDR1 MDHEN, CDR2 SYDVKM. CDR3 length equals 16 residues. The CDR3 reads CASSLQLAPSYNEQFF. The CDR3 nucleotides are TGTGCCAGCAGTTTACAGCTAGCGCCCTCCTACAATGAGCAGTTCTTC.

This clone was seen once. J is TRBJ2-3 and V is TRBV13; 14 bases map to TRBD2. The J segment lost 3 bases and the V segment lost 1 base, leaving 3 bases of the junction unmatched. Germline CDR1 and CDR2: PRHDT and FYEKMQ (reference sequence). The CDR3 covers 17 residues. The DNA for the CDR3 is TGTGCCAGCAGCTTAGCCGGGACTAGCGGGGGAACAGATACGCAGTATTTT. It yields the protein CASSLAGTSGGTDTQYF. Supplemented by reference TRBV13 and TRBJ2-3, the full variable domain reads AAGVIQSPRHLIKEKRETATLKCYPIPRHDTVYWYQQGPGQDPQFLISFYEKMQSDKGSIPDRFSAQQFSDYHSELNMSSLELGDSALYFCASSLAGTSGGTDTQYFGPGTRLTVL.

V and J are TRBV10-3 and TRBJ2-5, with D perhaps TRBD2 (5 bases). The V end lost 6 bases, the J end lost 2 bases, and 16 bases lay between the germline ends. Germline lookup yields CDR1 ENHRY and CDR2 SYGVKD. The length of the CDR3 is 15 residues. The CDR3 region has the DNA TGTGCCATCAGAAAAACATGGAGGACTCAAGAGACCCAGTACTTC. Translation: CAIRKTWRTQETQYF.

The chain carries TRBV11-3 and TRBJ2-1, with a possible D match to TRBD1 (5 bases). The CDR3 is made up of 13 amino acids. Trimming removed 1 base at V and 7 bases at J, with 8 bases between. Germline V gene sequence: CDR1 SGHNT, CDR2 YENEEA. The CDR3 loop is CASSLGQKNEQFF. DNA of the CDR3: TGTGCCAGCAGCTTAGGACAGAAAAATGAGCAGTTCTTC. Filled out from reference TRBV11-3 and TRBJ2-1, the complete variable domain reads EAGVVQSPRYKIIEKKQPVAFWCNPISGHNTLYWYLQNLGQGPELLIRYENEEAVDDSQLPKDRFSAERLKGVDSTLKIQPAELGDSAVYLCASSLGQKNEQFFGPGTRLTVL.

This rearrangement joins TRBV27 to TRBJ1-1, with a tentative D call TRBD1 (6 bases). Trimming stripped 10 bases from V and 0 bases from J, with 12 bases between. The CDR3 extends over 13 amino acids. Germline assignment: CDR1 MNHEY and CDR2 SMNVEV (reference sequence). CDR3: CATHREMNTEAFF. CDR3 coding DNA: TGTGCCACCCACAGGGAGATGAACACTGAAGCTTTCTTT.

V usage is TRBV9 and J usage is TRBJ2-5, with D possibly being TRBD2 (6 bases). The CDR3 extends over 13 amino acids. Germline CDR1 is SGDLS and CDR2 is YYNGEE. V was cut by 3 bases and J by 13 bases, with 19 bases left in between. Written as DNA, the CDR3 is TGTGCCAGCAGCGCTGAGGAGGGACGTCCTTCGTACTTC. Protein: CASSAEEGRPSYF.

A note on this clone: This CDR3 is also generated by other DNA sequences in the sample. The chain combines TRBV30 with TRBJ1-1; D perhaps matches TRBD1 (6 bases). Trimming cost V 4 bases and J 5 bases, with 11 bases left between them. The CDR3 consists of 12 residues. The germline V gene encodes CDR1 GTSNPN and CDR2 SVGIG (reference sequence). The CDR3 loop is CAWNRVGTEAFF. As DNA, the CDR3 is TGTGCCTGGAACAGGGTAGGGACTGAAGCTTTCTTT.

The chain's CDR3 is CASRGAVNGYTF. The CDR3, as DNA: TGCGCCAGCAGGGGCGCCGTCAATGGCTACACCTTC. This chain uses TRBV5-1 with TRBJ1-2; D unresolved. V was pared by 5 bases and J by 6 bases, with 11 bases between. Germline V CDR1 and CDR2: SGHRS, YFSETQ. This CDR3 has 12 residues.

The chain joins TRBV6-5 to TRBJ1-2, with D possibly being TRBD1 (5 bases). This CDR3 spans 14 amino acids. V shed 6 bases and J shed 1 base, with 12 bases lying between them. The germline V gene has CDR1 MNHEY and CDR2 SVGAGI. CDR3 DNA: TGTGCCAGCAGCCCATCGGGGGGTAACTATGGCTACACCTTC. This translates into CASSPSGGNYGYTF.

The V call is TRBV10-3, the J call TRBJ2-5, with TRBD1 as a possible D gene (6 bases). The J call may be mistaken, given a closer DNA end match to TRBJ2-7. Germline assignment: CDR1 ENHRY and CDR2 SYGVKD. The length of the CDR3 is 14 residues. CDR3 DNA: TGTGCCATCAGGACAAGGGACACAGGCTACGAGCAGTACTTC. This codes for CAIRTRDTGYEQYF.